This T cell receptor (beta chain) is from a study of blood T cells in healthy people across ages. A sample-barcoded 5' primer and a J-beta primer mix were used in a second PCR of roughly 7 to 11 cycles. TCRdb fed the 5' RACE reads into MiXCR, producing one record per CDR3 protein. The top ten clones hold about 23% of a sample with over 1,500,000 distinct CDR3 sequences, 39% of them seen once. V was trimmed by 0 bases and J by 5 bases, leaving 11 bases between them. The germline CDR1 and CDR2 sequences are SGHRS and YFSETQ. This CDR3 has 14 amino acids. What was sequenced was blood. The TCR sequence derives from a human donor in good health. J is TRBJ1-1 and V is TRBV5-1, with D tentatively TRBD1 (6 bases). CDR3 bases: TGCGCCAGCAGCTTGGGCGGGACAAGGACTGAAGCTTTCTTT. As protein: CASSLGGTRTEAFF. The full variable domain, rest sourced from reference TRBV5-1 and TRBJ1-1, is KAGVTQTPRYLIKTRGQQVTLSCSPISGHRSVSWYQQTPGQGLQFLFEYFSETQRNKGNFPGRFSGRQFSNSRSEMNVSTLELGDSALYLCASSLGGTRTEAFFGQGTRLTVV.